The rows below give T cell receptor beta chains drawn from one sample of a study of blood T cell repertoires in COVID-19. Sequencing was performed with immunoSEQ multiplex PCR; in TCRdb, only in-frame clones are kept and a portion is missing. Found here are approximately 210,000 clones, about 88% of them singletons; the top ten hold approximately 4.4%. Sequencing was carried out using peripheral blood. These receptors all come from a human donor in a cohort sampled during active COVID-19. Both conserved end residues are part of each CDR3. A D gene is named only where the DNA matches it firmly. Part of the rows lack a size; the others show once, few, many or a class for expanded clones.

v_call	clone_size	d_call	j_call	cdr3_nt	cdr3_aa
TRBV5-1	-	-	TRBJ2-2	TGCGCCAGCAGCTTTCCAAACACCGGGGAGCTGTTTTTT	CASSFPNTGELFF
TRBV7-2	-	-	TRBJ2-5	TGTGCCAGCAGCCCCCTCGGGGGTAGGGAGACCCAGTACTTC	CASSPLGGRETQYF
TRBV29-1	-	-	TRBJ2-1	TGCAGCGGGTCCCGGAGAGGGTACAATGAGCAGTTCTTC	CSGSRRGYNEQFF
TRBV7-9	-	-	TRBJ1-5	TGTGCCAGCAGCTTAGGTGCACTTAATCAGCCCCAGCATTTT	CASSLGALNQPQHF
TRBV5-1	-	-	TRBJ1-4	TGCGCCAGCAGCTTGGCCCCAGGGAATGAAAAACTGTTTTTT	CASSLAPGNEKLFF
TRBV5-8	few	TRBD1	TRBJ1-2	TGTGCCAGCAGCTTGGGACAGGGTCTTGGCTACACCTTC	CASSLGQGLGYTF
TRBV6-2/TRBV6-3	-	TRBD2	TRBJ2-1	TGTGCCAGCAGTTGGGACCCGGGACTAGTATCCGATGAGCAGTTCTTC	CASSWDPGLVSDEQFF
TRBV9	-	-	TRBJ2-2	TGTGCCAGCAGCGTTTACTCATCCACCGGGGAGCTGTTTTTT	CASSVYSSTGELFF
TRBV30	few	-	TRBJ1-4	TGTGCCTGGAGTCGTAATGAAAAACTGTTTTTT	CAWSRNEKLFF
TRBV6-6	-	-	TRBJ2-7	TGTGCCAGCAGTTTACAGGGTTACGAGCAGTACTTC	CASSLQGYEQYF
TRBV15	-	-	TRBJ2-2	TGTGCCACCAGCAGAGATCAGCCTAGCGGGGAGCTGTTTTTT	CATSRDQPSGELFF
TRBV5-1	-	-	TRBJ2-7	TGCGCCAGCAGCTTGTTAGGGGGGGTACTCTCCTACGAGCAGTACTTC	CASSLLGGVLSYEQYF
TRBV10-1	-	TRBD2	TRBJ2-3	TGCGCCAGCAGTGAGTCTGGGGGGGCAGATACGCAGTATTTT	CASSESGGADTQYF
TRBV2	-	-	TRBJ2-1	TGTGCCAGCAGTGATGAGACAGTCGGCTACAATGAGCAGTTCTTC	CASSDETVGYNEQFF
TRBV5-1	-	TRBD2	TRBJ2-7	TGCGCCAGCAGCTTGGTAGGAGCGGGAGGGCCATCCGAGCAGTACTTC	CASSLVGAGGPSEQYF
TRBV7-9	-	-	TRBJ1-2	TGTGCCAGCAGCACGACAGACTATGGCTACACCTTC	CASSTTDYGYTF
TRBV7-2	-	-	TRBJ2-3	TGTGCCAGCACCATCCAAGATACGCAGTATTTT	CASTIQDTQYF
TRBV2	-	-	TRBJ1-1	TGTGCCAGCAGTCCGGGACACAACACTGAAGCTTTCTTT	CASSPGHNTEAFF
TRBV27	-	TRBD2	TRBJ2-1	TGTGCCAGCAGTCTTAGCGGGGGGCCCTACAATGAGCAGTTCTTC	CASSLSGGPYNEQFF
TRBV30	-	TRBD1	TRBJ2-7	TGTGCCTGGAGTGGACGGACAGGATTAAGAGACGAGCAGTACTTC	CAWSGRTGLRDEQYF
TRBV11-2	-	-	TRBJ1-6	TGTGCCAGCAGCTTAGGGCGGTTAAATTCACCCCTCCACTTT	CASSLGRLNSPLHF
TRBV12-3/TRBV12-4	-	-	TRBJ2-3	TGTGCCAGCAGTTTCTCTAGCACAGATACGCAGTATTTT	CASSFSSTDTQYF
TRBV7-9	-	TRBD2	TRBJ2-7	TGTGCCAGCAGCCGATACCGGGACTACGCCTACGAGCAGTACTTC	CASSRYRDYAYEQYF
TRBV6-1	-	TRBD2	TRBJ2-5	TGTGCCAGCAGTGAAGCGCTGGCTAGCGGGGATATATTTGGAGAGACCCAGTACTTC	CASSEALASGDIFGETQYF
TRBV7-9	-	-	TRBJ2-5	TGTGCCAGCAGCTTAATAGGGGTGGGGACCCAGTACTTC	CASSLIGVGTQYF
TRBV7-2	-	-	TRBJ1-5	TGTGCCAGCAGCCCGGGGATGGATCAGCCCCAGCATTTT	CASSPGMDQPQHF
TRBV7-2	-	-	TRBJ2-4	TGTGCCAGCAGCTTAGGGCTAGTTAGGACCAAAAACATTCAGTACTTC	CASSLGLVRTKNIQYF
TRBV5-5	-	-	TRBJ2-3	TGTGCCAGCAGGTCGAGCACAGATACGCAGTATTTT	CASRSSTDTQYF
TRBV5-8	-	-	TRBJ1-4	TGTGCCAGCAGCTCGACAGGAACTCCAAATGAAAAACTGTTTTTT	CASSSTGTPNEKLFF
TRBV4-1	few	-	TRBJ2-1	TGCGCCAGCAGCCAAGATGAGGCCACTGATGAGCAGTTCTTC	CASSQDEATDEQFF
TRBV7-6	-	-	TRBJ2-1	TGTGCCAGCAGCTTAGACAGGGCCCGTCCGGGCAATGAGCAGTTCTTC	CASSLDRARPGNEQFF
TRBV6-2/TRBV6-3	-	TRBD1	TRBJ1-5	TGTGCCAGCAGTTTAACAGGGGGGGATCAGCCCCAGCATTTT	CASSLTGGDQPQHF
TRBV27	-	-	TRBJ2-7	TGTGCCAGCAGCATAGGGGGGGCTGGTTCTGGGGAGCAGTACTTC	CASSIGGAGSGEQYF
TRBV7-6	-	TRBD2	TRBJ2-3	TGTGCCAGCAGCTTAGGCGGGGGGGCCAACACAGATACGCAGTATTTT	CASSLGGGANTDTQYF
TRBV6-5	-	-	TRBJ2-7	TGTGCCAGCAGTTACGGACAGAGTCCCTACGAGCAGTACTTC	CASSYGQSPYEQYF
TRBV3-1/TRBV3-2	-	-	TRBJ1-4	TGTGCCAGCAGCCCGACAGCCACTAATGAAAAACTGTTTTTT	CASSPTATNEKLFF